Included here is one T cell receptor beta chain sequence, with context. The CDR3 totals 17 residues. With 1 base removed from V and 0 bases from J, the gap between germline ends came to 10 bases. Germline V gene sequence: CDR1 SEHNR, CDR2 FQNEAQ (reference sequence). The method was immunoSEQ multiplex PCR; TCRdb's version includes in-frame clones alone and lacks a portion of them. The sample holds about 86,000 clones, about nine tenths seen once. The record originates from a study of T cell responses to AZD1222 COVID-19 vaccine. The chain combines TRBV7-9 with TRBJ2-6; TRBD1 or TRBD2 may be the D gene (6 bases each). This sample comprised peripheral blood, obtained on day 0 of AZD1222 vaccination. This TCR was sampled from an adult in good health. The CDR3 DNA reads as TGTGCCAGCAGCTTAGAGGGGGGACCCTCTGGGGCCAACGTCCTGACTTTC. Its protein is CASSLEGGPSGANVLTF.